The next 24 T cell receptor beta chains were all read from a single sample in a study of T-cell reconstitution after alpha-beta-depleted transplantation in children. Unique molecular identifiers were incorporated when the TCRbeta library was constructed. TCRdb fed the PCR reads into MiXCR, producing one record per CDR3 protein. The data hold about 480,000 distinct CDR3 sequences, with approximately 13% observed a single time. Specimen: PBMCs from the stem cell graft donor, collected from the stem cell graft. Receptor source: a human donor who donated a stem cell graft to a child with combined immunodeficiency.

This clonotype has only a few counts. V is TRBV20-1 and J is TRBJ2-7; D remains ambiguous. This CDR3 is built from 11 residues. Germline V gene lookup returns CDR1 DFQATT and CDR2 SNEGSKA (reference sequence). The V gene lost 3 bases and the J gene lost 5 bases, with 8 bases spanning the gap. The DNA of the CDR3 is TGCAGTGCTAGGGCCTTTGACGAGCAGTACTTC. Translated, it gives CSARAFDEQYF.

V is TRBV5-6 and J is TRBJ2-3; 10 bases are shared with TRBD1. The CDR3 consists of 16 residues. Germline V gene sequence: CDR1 SGHDT, CDR2 YYEEEE. The trim removed 3 bases at V and 2 bases at J, leaving 6 bases unmatched. The DNA of the CDR3 is TGTGCCAGCAGCTCCGGGACAGGGGACCCCACAGATACGCAGTATTTT. Translation gives CASSSGTGDPTDTQYF.

This clonotype was counted at least ten times. The chain links TRBV12-3 or TRBV12-4 to TRBJ1-3; maybe TRBD1 (5 bases). The CDR3 runs 14 residues. Trimming removed 6 bases from V and 4 bases from J, with 13 bases in between. This CDR3 reads CASSPGSSGNTIYF. CDR3 in DNA: TGTGCCAGCAGCCCAGGGTCTAGCGGAAACACCATATATTTT.

This chain links TRBV6-1 with TRBJ1-1, with 8 bases identical to TRBD1. The CDR3 is 14 residues long. V dropped 7 bases and J dropped 4; count of bases not matched to a gene: 8. Germline CDR1 is MNHNS and CDR2 is SASEGT. CDR3 region: CASTQDREATEAFF. The CDR3, as DNA: TGTGCCAGCACCCAGGACAGGGAGGCCACTGAAGCTTTCTTT.

This chain connects TRBV5-4 to TRBJ2-4; either TRBD1 or TRBD2 may supply D (5 bases each). The CDR3 extends over 13 amino acids. The V gene's germline CDR1 is SGHNT and CDR2 YYREEE (reference sequence). V was shortened by 2 bases and J by 4 bases, with 7 bases between the two germline ends. CDR3 in amino acids: CASSFEGKNIQYF. DNA for the CDR3: TGTGCCAGCAGCTTTGAGGGGAAAAACATTCAGTACTTC.

This clonotype was counted many times. V usage is TRBV25-1 and J usage is TRBJ2-5, with D unresolved. V was clipped by 3 bases and J by 5 bases, with 19 bases between them. The germline V gene has CDR1 MGHDK and CDR2 SYGVNS. The CDR3 covers 16 residues. CDR3 region: CASSELGGIAGETQYF. The CDR3 DNA is TGTGCCAGCAGTGAGTTGGGTGGAATAGCCGGGGAGACCCAGTACTTC.

This chain uses TRBV5-1 with TRBJ1-6; 7 bases match TRBD1. Germline CDR1 reads SGHRS; CDR2 reads YFSETQ. V lost 4 bases and J lost 5; bases outside the gene matches: 6. The CDR3 consists of 15 residues. This CDR3 reads CASSQGTVNNSPLHF. The CDR3 nucleotides are TGCGCCAGCAGCCAGGGGACAGTAAATAATTCACCCCTCCACTTT. The full variable domain, with the rest looked up from reference TRBV5-1 and TRBJ1-6, is KAGVTQTPRYLIKTRGQQVTLSCSPISGHRSVSWYQQTPGQGLQFLFEYFSETQRNKGNFPGRFSGRQFSNSRSEMNVSTLELGDSALYLCASSQGTVNNSPLHFGNGTRLTVT.

This clonotype was observed a handful of times. This chain joins TRBV12-3 or TRBV12-4 and TRBJ2-7; TRBD1 agrees at 8 bases. The CDR3 is made up of 15 amino acids. The junction had 10 bases not matched to a gene; V was cut back by 7 bases and J by 2 bases. The CDR3 nucleotides are TGTGCCAGCAACGACGCCCGGACAGGGCCCTACGAGCAGTACTTC. Amino acids: CASNDARTGPYEQYF.

This clonotype was seen a handful of times. V usage is TRBV4-3 and J usage is TRBJ2-7; the match to TRBD2 covers 13 bases. The CDR3 consists of 15 residues. Germline V lookup: CDR1 LGHNA, CDR2 YSLEER. Losses at the gene ends were 3 bases for V and 7 bases for J; bases not matched to a gene: 6. The CDR3 DNA follows: TGCGCCAGCAGCCACGGACTAGCGGGGGACCCTGAGCAGTACTTC. Translation: CASSHGLAGDPEQYF.

This chain links TRBV2 with TRBJ1-1, with a possible D match to TRBD1 (6 bases). Trimming removed 7 bases from V and 0 bases from J, with 12 bases in between. This CDR3 contains 14 residues. Germline CDR1 and CDR2: SNHLY and FYNNEI. DNA of the CDR3: TGTGCCAGCATGCCGGACAGTATGAACACTGAAGCTTTCTTT. Translating it yields CASMPDSMNTEAFF.

This rearrangement joins TRBV12-3 or TRBV12-4 to TRBJ1-3, with D hard to call. The CDR3 covers 14 residues. The germline V and J ends were trimmed by 6 bases and 4 bases, with 13 bases remaining between them. The DNA of the CDR3 is TGTGCCAGCAGCGACGGAAGAGTAGGAAACACCATATATTTT. Translated: CASSDGRVGNTIYF.

This clonotype was recorded many times. The gene calls are TRBV27 and TRBJ1-5; D perhaps matches TRBD1 (6 bases). Germline CDR1 MNHEY, CDR2 SMNVEV (reference sequence). The CDR3 contains 15 residues. The V end was cut by 1 base, the J end by 5 bases, with 12 bases between. CDR3 protein: CASSLWGAVDQPQHF. CDR3 nucleotide sequence: TGTGCCAGCAGTTTATGGGGGGCGGTCGATCAGCCCCAGCATTTT.

The V gene is TRBV3-1, the J gene TRBJ2-2; no clear D gene. This CDR3 is built from 15 residues. V was cut by 2 bases and J by 6 bases, with 13 bases left in between. From germline, CDR1 is LGHDT and CDR2 YNNKEL (reference sequence). The CDR3 nucleotides read TGTGCCAGCAGCCAATTAAGGAGTTCAGCCGGGGAGCTGTTTTTT. This sequence encodes CASSQLRSSAGELFF.

This clonotype was counted at least ten times. The genes are TRBV7-2 and TRBJ2-5; D remains unclear. The germline V and J ends were trimmed by 1 base and 2 bases, with 8 bases remaining between them. Per germline, CDR1 SGHTA and CDR2 FQGNSA. CDR3 length equals 14 residues. The CDR3 DNA reads TGTGCCAGCAGCTTAGATGGTCCTCAAGAGACCCAGTACTTC. Its protein is CASSLDGPQETQYF.

This clonotype was recorded a few times. The chain has TRBV20-1 and TRBJ1-2; D possibly corresponds to TRBD1 (6 bases). The CDR3 length is 13 residues. Deletions cut 3 bases from V and 2 bases from J, with 10 bases between. CDR1 is DFQATT, CDR2 SNEGSKA, per germline (reference sequence). The CDR3 DNA reads as TGCAGTGCTAGTGACAGGAGAAACTATGGCTACACCTTC. This gives the protein CSASDRRNYGYTF.

Only a few counts were recorded for this clonotype. The J gene is TRBJ1-2, the V gene TRBV20-1, with D hard to call. The CDR3 spans 14 residues. Germline V gene lookup returns CDR1 DFQATT and CDR2 SNEGSKA (reference sequence). V was clipped by 6 bases and J by 5 bases, with 19 bases between them. The CDR3 is CSATLRSTNYGYTF. CDR3 bases: TGCAGTGCCACCCTTAGAAGCACGAATTATGGCTACACCTTC.

The rearrangement links TRBV4-3 to TRBJ2-1; 9 bases map to TRBD1. This CDR3 is 17 amino acids long. Losses at the gene ends were 1 base for V and 6 bases for J; bases not matched to a gene: 10. Looked up from germline, CDR1 is LGHNA and CDR2 is YSLEER. CDR3 protein: CASSQASGTGNFNEQFF. The CDR3 DNA reads as TGCGCCAGCAGCCAAGCATCCGGGACAGGGAATTTCAATGAGCAGTTCTTC.

This clonotype turned up a few times. V and J are TRBV4-3 and TRBJ2-3; TRBD1 might be the D (6 bases). CDR3 length equals 15 residues. V dropped 2 bases and J dropped 3 bases, with 12 bases sitting between them. Germline loops: CDR1 LGHNA, CDR2 YSLEER. CDR3 residues: CASSQRDTRTDTQYF. The CDR3 DNA reads as TGCGCCAGCAGCCAAAGGGACACCAGGACAGATACGCAGTATTTT.

The table lists this clonotype with a few counts. The gene calls are TRBV11-3 and TRBJ2-3; the D is unclear. V lost 2 bases and J lost 2, with 8 bases in between. In germline, CDR1 is SGHNT, CDR2 YENEEA. This CDR3 comprises 14 residues. The CDR3 here is CASSLYGLTDTQYF. DNA for the CDR3: TGTGCCAGCAGCTTATATGGGCTCACAGATACGCAGTATTTT.

The chain is built from TRBV4-3 and TRBJ2-7; 8 nucleotides align to TRBD2. The CDR3 has 17 amino acids. CDR1 LGHNA and CDR2 YSLEER come from the germline V gene. The trim removed 4 bases at V and 6 bases at J, leaving 17 bases unmatched. In DNA, the CDR3 is TGCGCCAGCAGCCGTAAGACTCAGCGGGGGAAATCAAGCGAGCAGTACTTC. It encodes CASSRKTQRGKSSEQYF.

In this sample, this clonotype turned up many times. The chain has TRBV12-3 or TRBV12-4 and TRBJ2-2, with TRBD1 as a possible D gene (6 bases). The CDR3 is made up of 16 amino acids. Trimming removed 5 bases from V and 8 bases from J, with 21 bases in between. In nucleotides, the CDR3 is TGTGCCAGCAGTCCCGCTGGGACACCCTCTGGGGGGGAGCTGTTTTTT. It is translated as CASSPAGTPSGGELFF.

The chain uses TRBV11-3 and TRBJ2-1; D not resolved. V lost 3 bases and J lost 8, with 11 bases in between. Germline V gives CDR1 SGHNT, CDR2 YENEEA. This CDR3 is 13 amino acids long. The CDR3, as DNA: TGTGCCAGCAGCTTGCCTCGTTTCGATGAGCAGTTCTTC. Encoded protein: CASSLPRFDEQFF. Full variable domain (remainder filled in from reference TRBV11-3 and TRBJ2-1): EAGVVQSPRYKIIEKKQPVAFWCNPISGHNTLYWYLQNLGQGPELLIRYENEEAVDDSQLPKDRFSAERLKGVDSTLKIQPAELGDSAVYLCASSLPRFDEQFFGPGTRLTVL.

This clonotype was found a few times. The gene calls are TRBV5-6 and TRBJ2-1, with D possibly being TRBD1 or TRBD2 (5 bases each). Germline V gives CDR1 SGHDT, CDR2 YYEEEE. CDR3 length: 14 amino acids. V lost 7 bases and J 3 bases, leaving 14 bases between the germline ends. The CDR3 region is CASGPGTFYNEQFF. The CDR3 DNA reads TGTGCCAGCGGCCCCGGGACCTTCTACAATGAGCAGTTCTTC.

The chain is built from TRBV12-3 or TRBV12-4 and TRBJ2-7, with D possibly matching TRBD1 (6 bases). This CDR3 is 12 amino acids long. V was clipped by 5 bases and J by 11 bases, with 16 bases between them. CDR3 nucleotide sequence: TGTGCCAGCAGTCCGGGACACCCGCGAAAGTACTTC. Its protein is CASSPGHPRKYF.